Detailed here is one TCR beta chain. Both 60 Vbeta primers and 13 Jbeta primers went into the PCR. TCRdb keeps only in-frame clones here, not all; method: immunoSEQ multiplex PCR. Its listing shows 150,000 to 200,000 clones. The data were taken from a study of cytomegalovirus exposure and HLA in healthy donors. This CDR3 contains 14 residues. Germline assignment: CDR1 SGHRS and CDR2 YFSETQ. V lost 0 bases, J lost 3 bases, and 10 bases lay in between. This TCR derives from a man between 25 and 39 years old in good health and CMV-seronegative. The chain employs TRBV5-1 and TRBJ2-7; D not certain. Source material: PBMCs. CDR3 coding DNA: TGCGCCAGCAGCTTGGGGGCAGAGATCTACGAGCAGTACTTC. This gives the protein CASSLGAEIYEQYF.